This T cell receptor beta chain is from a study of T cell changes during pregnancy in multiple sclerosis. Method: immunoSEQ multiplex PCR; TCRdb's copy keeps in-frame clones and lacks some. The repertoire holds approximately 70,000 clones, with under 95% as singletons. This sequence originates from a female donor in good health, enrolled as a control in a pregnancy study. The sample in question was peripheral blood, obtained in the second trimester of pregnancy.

CDR3 nucleotide sequence: TGTGCCAGCAACCCCCGGATGGGGGGAGGTCTTGGTTCACCCCTCCACTTT. Protein sequence: CASNPRMGGGLGSPLHF. V usage is TRBV27 and J usage is TRBJ1-6, with D perhaps matching TRBD1 (5 bases). Germline V CDR1 and CDR2: MNHEY, SMNVEV (reference sequence). This CDR3 contains 17 residues. V was cut by 7 bases and J by 9 bases, with 25 bases left in between.